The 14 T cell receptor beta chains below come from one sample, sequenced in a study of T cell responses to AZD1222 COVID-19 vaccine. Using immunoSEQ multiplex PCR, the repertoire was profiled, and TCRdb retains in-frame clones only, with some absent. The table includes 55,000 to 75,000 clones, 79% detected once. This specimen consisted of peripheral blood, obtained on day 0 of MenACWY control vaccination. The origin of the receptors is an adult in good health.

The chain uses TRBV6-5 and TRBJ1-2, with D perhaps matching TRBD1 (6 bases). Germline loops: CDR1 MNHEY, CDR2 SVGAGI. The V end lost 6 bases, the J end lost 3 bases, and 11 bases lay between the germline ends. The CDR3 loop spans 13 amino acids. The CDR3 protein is CASRQGSHYGYTF. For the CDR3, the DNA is TGTGCCAGCAGACAGGGCAGTCACTATGGCTACACCTTC.

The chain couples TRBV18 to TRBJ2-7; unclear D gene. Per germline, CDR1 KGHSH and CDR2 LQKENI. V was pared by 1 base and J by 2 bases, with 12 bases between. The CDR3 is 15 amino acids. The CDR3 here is CASSPLSGSPYEQYF. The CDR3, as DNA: TGTGCCAGCTCACCACTGTCAGGTTCTCCCTACGAGCAGTACTTC.

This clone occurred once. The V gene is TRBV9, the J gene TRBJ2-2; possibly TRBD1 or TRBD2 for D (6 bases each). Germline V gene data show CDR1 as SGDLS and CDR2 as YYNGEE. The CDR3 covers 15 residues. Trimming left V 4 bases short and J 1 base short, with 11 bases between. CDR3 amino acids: CASSRGQGNTGELFF. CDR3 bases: TGTGCCAGCAGCCGGGGGCAGGGGAACACCGGGGAGCTGTTTTTT.

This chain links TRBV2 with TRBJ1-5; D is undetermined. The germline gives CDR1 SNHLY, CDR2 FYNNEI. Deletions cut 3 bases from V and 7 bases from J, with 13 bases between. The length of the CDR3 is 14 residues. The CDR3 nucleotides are TGTGCCAGCAGTGAGGCGTCGGGTGGACAGCCCCAGCATTTT. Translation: CASSEASGGQPQHF.

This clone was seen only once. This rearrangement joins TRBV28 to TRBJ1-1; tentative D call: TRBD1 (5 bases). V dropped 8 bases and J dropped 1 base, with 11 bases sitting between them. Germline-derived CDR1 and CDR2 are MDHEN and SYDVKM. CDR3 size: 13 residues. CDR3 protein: CASGTQGNTEAFF. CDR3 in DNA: TGTGCCAGCGGCACGCAGGGGAACACTGAAGCTTTCTTT.

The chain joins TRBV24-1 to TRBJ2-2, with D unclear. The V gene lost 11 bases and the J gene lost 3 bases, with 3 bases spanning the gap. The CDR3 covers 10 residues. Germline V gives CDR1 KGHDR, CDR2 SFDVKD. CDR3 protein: CAIDTGELFF. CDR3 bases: TGTGCCATCGACACCGGGGAGCTGTTTTTT.

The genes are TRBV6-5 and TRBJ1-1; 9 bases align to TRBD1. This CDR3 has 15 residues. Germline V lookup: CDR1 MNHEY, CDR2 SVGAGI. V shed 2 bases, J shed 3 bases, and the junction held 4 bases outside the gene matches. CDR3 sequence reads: CASSYPGQGDTEAFF. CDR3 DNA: TGTGCCAGCAGTTACCCGGGACAGGGAGACACTGAAGCTTTCTTT.

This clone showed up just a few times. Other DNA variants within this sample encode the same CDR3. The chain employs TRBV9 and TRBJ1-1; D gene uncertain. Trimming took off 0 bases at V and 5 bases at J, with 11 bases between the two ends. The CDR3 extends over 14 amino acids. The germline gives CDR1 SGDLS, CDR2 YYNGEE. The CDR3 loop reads CASSVAGSGTEAFF. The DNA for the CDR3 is TGTGCCAGCAGCGTAGCGGGGTCCGGGACTGAAGCTTTCTTT.

The DNA for the CDR3 is TGCAGCGCCGGGACAGGGGTAAACACTGAAGCTTTCTTT. It specifies CSAGTGVNTEAFF. This rearrangement joins TRBV29-1 to TRBJ1-1, with 10 positions matching TRBD1. This CDR3 is built from 13 residues. Germline assignment: CDR1 SQVTM and CDR2 ANQGSEA. V shed 7 bases and J 2 bases; nucleotides not matched to a gene: 4.

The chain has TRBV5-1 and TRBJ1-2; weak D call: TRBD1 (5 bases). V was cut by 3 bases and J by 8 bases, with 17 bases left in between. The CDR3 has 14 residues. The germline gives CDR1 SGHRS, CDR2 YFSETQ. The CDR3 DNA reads TGCGCCAGCAGCTCATCGGGGGATTCCAGCGGCTACACCTTC. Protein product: CASSSSGDSSGYTF. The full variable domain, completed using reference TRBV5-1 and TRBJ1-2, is KAGVTQTPRYLIKTRGQQVTLSCSPISGHRSVSWYQQTPGQGLQFLFEYFSETQRNKGNFPGRFSGRQFSNSRSEMNVSTLELGDSALYLCASSSSGDSSGYTFGSGTRLTVV.

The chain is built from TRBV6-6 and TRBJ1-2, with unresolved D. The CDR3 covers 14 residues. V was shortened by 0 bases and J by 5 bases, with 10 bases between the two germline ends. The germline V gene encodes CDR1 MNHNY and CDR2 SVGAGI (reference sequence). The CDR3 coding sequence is TGTGCCAGCAGTTACTCGCTCCCAGCGTATGGCTACACCTTC. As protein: CASSYSLPAYGYTF.

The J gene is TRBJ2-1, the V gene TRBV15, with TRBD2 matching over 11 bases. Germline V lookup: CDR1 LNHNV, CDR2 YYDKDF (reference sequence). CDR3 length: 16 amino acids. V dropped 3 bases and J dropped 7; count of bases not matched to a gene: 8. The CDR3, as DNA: TGTGCCACCAGCAGGTCCCCGGGACTAGCGGATAATGAGCAGTTCTTC. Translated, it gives CATSRSPGLADNEQFF.

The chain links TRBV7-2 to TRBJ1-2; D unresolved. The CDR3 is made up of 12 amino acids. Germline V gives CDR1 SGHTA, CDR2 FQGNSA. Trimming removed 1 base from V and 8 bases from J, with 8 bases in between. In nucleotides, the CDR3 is TGTGCCAGCAGCTTAGGTGCGGGAGGCTACACCTTC. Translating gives CASSLGAGGYTF.

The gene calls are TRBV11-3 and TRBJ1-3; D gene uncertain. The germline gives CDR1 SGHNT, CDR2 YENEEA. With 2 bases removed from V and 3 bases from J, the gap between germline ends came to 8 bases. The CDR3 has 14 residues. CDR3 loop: CASSLNTYGNTIYF. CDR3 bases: TGTGCCAGCAGCTTAAACACATATGGAAACACCATATATTTT.